The 27 T cell receptor beta chains below come from one sample, sequenced in a study of OX40 agonist ivuxolimab in advanced cancers. Sequencing used immunoSEQ multiplex PCR; TCRdb keeps in-frame clones, though not all of them. The sample holds about 35,000 clones, approximately 92% seen once. The material was CD4+ or CD8+ T cells sorted from blood, obtained in a trial of the OX40 agonist ivuxolimab. The receptor source for this set is an adult with an advanced solid tumor such as melanoma, head and neck, liver or kidney cancer.

This clone was found once. The chain couples TRBV5-8 to TRBJ2-7; TRBD2 aligns across 13 bases. J gave up 6 bases and V 0 bases, and 6 bases lay outside the gene matches. From germline, CDR1 is SGHTS and CDR2 YDEGEE. This CDR3 comprises 16 residues. CDR3 residues: CASSLAGGTSGIEQYF. The CDR3 bases are TGTGCCAGCAGCTTGGCCGGGGGGACTAGCGGGATCGAGCAGTACTTC. Together with reference TRBV5-8 and TRBJ2-7, the CDR3 gives the full variable domain: EAGVTQSPTHLIKTRGQQATLRCSPISGHTSVYWYQQALGLGLQFLLWYDEGEERNRGNFPPRFSGRQFPNYSSELNVNALELEDSALYLCASSLAGGTSGIEQYFGPGTRLTVT.

The gene calls are TRBV28 and TRBJ2-3; no definite D call. Trimming cost V 3 bases and J 6 bases, with 13 bases left between them. CDR3 length equals 14 residues. Germline CDR1 MDHEN, CDR2 SYDVKM. The CDR3 loop is CASSFRGVTDTQYF. CDR3 DNA: TGTGCCAGCAGTTTTAGAGGTGTTACGGATACGCAGTATTTT.

CDR3 residues: CASSPWDSGPYSNQPQHF. In DNA, the CDR3 is TGTGCCAGCAGCCCATGGGACAGCGGCCCTTATAGCAATCAGCCCCAGCATTTT. This sequence joins TRBV7-9 and TRBJ1-5, with 7 bases fitting TRBD1. Germline lookup yields CDR1 SEHNR and CDR2 FQNEAQ (reference sequence). V lost 5 bases to trimming and J lost 0 bases; unmatched junction nucleotides: 13. The CDR3 has 18 residues.

The chain employs TRBV10-2 and TRBJ2-7; 7 nucleotides match TRBD2. The V gene end was trimmed by 2 bases and the J gene end by 5 bases; junction bases not matched to a gene: 6. The CDR3 is made up of 14 amino acids. CDR1 is WSHSY, CDR2 SAAADI, per germline. CDR3 DNA sequence: TGCGCCAGCAGTGAGATCGCGGGAGCTCACGAGCAGTACTTC. Translated: CASSEIAGAHEQYF.

The chain employs TRBV28 and TRBJ2-7; D is uncertain. The CDR3 has 14 amino acids. Trimming removed 4 bases from V and 4 bases from J, with 14 bases in between. Germline assignment: CDR1 MDHEN and CDR2 SYDVKM. The CDR3 loop is CASSSPSHFYEQYF. CDR3 DNA sequence: TGTGCCAGCAGTTCCCCTTCCCACTTTTACGAGCAGTACTTC.

DNA of the CDR3: TGTGCCAGCAGCTTACCAGGGGGCTACGAGCAGTACTTC. Protein sequence: CASSLPGGYEQYF. The chain joins TRBV7-9 to TRBJ2-5, with 7 nucleotides matching TRBD1. Near its end, the DNA agrees better with TRBJ2-7, so the J call may be wrong. This CDR3 is built from 13 residues. Germline CDR1 reads SEHNR; CDR2 reads FQNEAQ (reference sequence).

In this sample, this clone turned up a few times. The gene calls are TRBV14 and TRBJ2-7; 9 nucleotides agree with TRBD1. This CDR3 has 15 amino acids. The V gene's germline CDR1 is SGHDN and CDR2 FVKESK. V was clipped by 6 bases and J by 2 bases; unmatched bases: 8. CDR3 sequence (DNA): TGTGCCAGCAGAAAAACGGGACAGGGTACCTACGAGCAGTACTTC. It specifies CASRKTGQGTYEQYF.

The gene calls are TRBV4-3 and TRBJ2-2, with D possibly matching TRBD2 (5 bases). Germline CDR1 reads LGHNA; CDR2 reads YSLEER. The CDR3 runs 15 residues. The V end lost 4 bases, the J end lost 6 bases, and 15 bases lay between the germline ends. CDR3 sequence reads: CASSPIEGFAGELFF. DNA for the CDR3: TGCGCCAGCAGCCCAATAGAGGGATTTGCCGGGGAGCTGTTTTTT.

CDR3 sequence reads: CASSSLTGGGEKLFF. The CDR3 nucleotides are TGTGCCAGCAGCTCACTGACAGGGGGCGGTGAAAAACTGTTTTTT. The V call is TRBV7-2, the J call TRBJ1-4; TRBD1 matches 10 bases. Germline CDR1 SGHTA, CDR2 FQGNSA. The CDR3 sequence is 15 residues long. V was pared by 4 bases and J by 7 bases, with 6 bases of the junction left unmatched. The full variable domain, completed using reference TRBV7-2 and TRBJ1-4, is GAGVSQSPSNKVTEKGKDVELRCDPISGHTALYWYRQSLGQGLEFLIYFQGNSAPDKSGLPSDRFSAERTGGSVSTLTIQRTQQEDSAVYLCASSSLTGGGEKLFFGSGTQLSVL.

The V gene is TRBV28, the J gene TRBJ2-7; D is possibly TRBD2 (6 bases). V shed 3 bases and J shed 0 bases, with 15 bases lying between them. The germline gives CDR1 MDHEN, CDR2 SYDVKM. The CDR3 consists of 16 residues. The CDR3 sequence is CASSFPGEFPSYEQYF. The CDR3 DNA is TGTGCCAGCAGTTTTCCGGGGGAGTTCCCCTCCTACGAGCAGTACTTC.

The chain joins TRBV28 to TRBJ2-1, with 7 positions matching TRBD2. Per the germline V gene, CDR1 is MDHEN and CDR2 is SYDVKM. V lost 4 bases to trimming and J lost 9 bases; unmatched junction nucleotides: 0. The CDR3 sequence is 11 residues long. The CDR3 reads CASSSGGEQFF. The DNA for the CDR3 is TGTGCCAGCAGTTCGGGGGGTGAGCAGTTCTTC.

The chain couples TRBV7-2 to TRBJ2-1, with TRBD2 identical over 7 bases. The CDR3 has 15 amino acids. The ends lost 1 base at V and 10 bases at J; junction bases unmatched: 10. Per germline, CDR1 SGHTA and CDR2 FQGNSA. The CDR3: CASSLESLAAEEQFF. CDR3 coding DNA: TGTGCCAGCAGCTTAGAGAGTCTAGCGGCAGAGGAGCAGTTCTTC.

The chain links TRBV9 to TRBJ2-7; TRBD1 aligns across 11 bases. The V gene end was trimmed by 3 bases and the J gene end by 3 bases; junction bases not matched to a gene: 8. Germline V CDR1 and CDR2: SGDLS, YYNGEE. The CDR3 totals 16 residues. The CDR3 protein is CASSDTGTGGYYEQYF. In DNA form, the CDR3 reads TGTGCCAGCAGCGACACCGGGACAGGGGGTTACTACGAGCAGTACTTC.

V usage is TRBV19 and J usage is TRBJ2-1; 9 nucleotides line up with TRBD2. This CDR3 contains 17 residues. From germline, CDR1 is LNHDA and CDR2 SQIVND (reference sequence). Trimming removed 6 bases from V and 7 bases from J; junction bases left unmatched: 16. This CDR3 is CASSYLGASGIINEQFF. Written as DNA, the CDR3 is TGTGCCAGTAGCTACCTAGGGGCTAGCGGGATTATAAATGAGCAGTTCTTC.

The chain combines TRBV9 with TRBJ2-5; no clear D. The CDR3 has 11 amino acids. Germline V gives CDR1 SGDLS, CDR2 YYNGEE. Deletions cut 3 bases from V and 1 base from J, with 1 base between. This CDR3 reads CASSGQETQYF. CDR3 nucleotide sequence: TGTGCCAGCAGCGGCCAAGAGACCCAGTACTTC.

This chain links TRBV27 with TRBJ2-3; 10 bases agree with TRBD2. Losses at the gene ends were 6 bases for V and 2 bases for J; bases not matched to a gene: 23. CDR1 is MNHEY, CDR2 SMNVEV, per germline (reference sequence). The CDR3 runs to 21 residues. The CDR3, as DNA: TGTGCCAGCAGGCCTACCCAAGCGGGAGGGGTGTGGCACACCCACACAGATACGCAGTATTTT. Translation: CASRPTQAGGVWHTHTDTQYF.

V gene TRBV13 combines with J gene TRBJ2-7; the D gene is possibly TRBD2 (6 bases). With 6 bases removed from V and 5 bases from J, the gap between germline ends came to 17 bases. This CDR3 spans 14 amino acids. CDR1 and CDR2 (germline): PRHDT, FYEKMQ (reference sequence). CDR3 in DNA: TGTGCCAGCAGTACCTACGGGGGTGGCGACGAGCAGTACTTC. Translating it yields CASSTYGGGDEQYF.

This chain uses TRBV9 with TRBJ2-7; D gene uncertain. CDR1 and CDR2 from the germline V gene are SGDLS and YYNGEE. Trimming took 1 base from V and 1 from J, leaving 12 bases between them. This CDR3 is built from 15 residues. CDR3 loop: CASSVQDVGSYEQYF. CDR3 nucleotide sequence: TGTGCCAGCAGCGTACAGGACGTTGGGTCCTACGAGCAGTACTTC.

The rearrangement joins TRBV11-2 to TRBJ2-3; 10 bases line up with TRBD2. CDR3 length: 15 amino acids. Germline CDR1 reads SGHAT; CDR2 reads FQNNGV. V was pared by 3 bases and J by 1 base, with 1 base of the junction left unmatched. The CDR3 loop is CASSLLAGGTDTQYF. The CDR3 DNA reads as TGTGCCAGCAGCTTGCTAGCGGGAGGCACAGATACGCAGTATTTT.

The chain carries TRBV19 and TRBJ1-1; TRBD1 might be the D (6 bases). Germline CDR1 is LNHDA and CDR2 is SQIVND (reference sequence). This CDR3 spans 10 amino acids. The ends were cut back, 7 bases at V and 11 bases at J, with 11 bases in the middle. DNA of the CDR3: TGTGCCAGTAAGGGGGACGGGGCTTTCTTT. Translated: CASKGDGAFF.

The rearrangement uses TRBV28 and TRBJ1-2, with 9 bases aligning to TRBD1. V was pared by 7 bases and J by 4 bases, with 7 bases of the junction left unmatched. Germline loops: CDR1 MDHEN, CDR2 SYDVKM. This CDR3 comprises 14 residues. The CDR3: CASIPDRGLYGYTF. Here the CDR3 DNA reads TGTGCCAGCATCCCGGACAGGGGACTCTATGGCTACACCTTC.

The rearrangement links TRBV4-3 to TRBJ2-3; a possible D gene is TRBD1 (6 bases). V was cut by 0 bases and J by 5 bases, with 15 bases left in between. CDR3 length: 16 residues. Germline lookup yields CDR1 LGHNA and CDR2 YSLEER. Here the CDR3 DNA reads TGCGCCAGCAGCCAAGATCTGGGGCGAGGGGGAGATACGCAGTATTTT. It yields the protein CASSQDLGRGGDTQYF.

The chain joins TRBV10-2 to TRBJ2-5; D is possibly TRBD1 (6 bases). Trimming cost V 2 bases and J 9 bases, with 19 bases left between them. Germline CDR1 and CDR2: WSHSY and SAAADI. The CDR3 runs 15 residues. CDR3 sequence (DNA): TGCGCCAGCAGTGAGCCAGAATTAGGGGGTCCGGCCCAGTACTTC. Protein product: CASSEPELGGPAQYF.

The V gene is TRBV4-3, the J gene TRBJ2-1, with D uncertain. V was pared by 5 bases and J by 0 bases, with 14 bases between. Looked up from germline, CDR1 is LGHNA and CDR2 is YSLEER. The CDR3 runs to 16 residues. Here the CDR3 reads CASSWATLSSYNEQFF. The CDR3 DNA reads as TGCGCCAGCAGCTGGGCTACCCTGAGCTCCTACAATGAGCAGTTCTTC.

The rearrangement uses TRBV27 and TRBJ1-1, with unresolved D. V was cut by 4 bases and J by 3 bases, with 9 bases left in between. This CDR3 region has 13 residues. Germline assignment: CDR1 MNHEY and CDR2 SMNVEV (reference sequence). CDR3 loop: CASSSGGYTEAFF. The DNA of the CDR3 is TGTGCCAGCAGTTCAGGCGGATACACTGAAGCTTTCTTT.

This clone occurred many times. Here the CDR3 reads CSVEERLAETQYF. DNA of the CDR3: TGCAGCGTTGAAGAGAGGCTAGCGGAGACCCAGTACTTC. The V call is TRBV29-1, the J call TRBJ2-5, with a tentative D call TRBD2 (6 bases). Trimming took off 0 bases at V and 5 bases at J, with 10 bases between the two ends. CDR1 SQVTM and CDR2 ANQGSEA come from the germline V gene. The CDR3 loop spans 13 amino acids.

This clone was picked up one time. V usage is TRBV28 and J usage is TRBJ1-2; D might be TRBD1 (5 bases). The CDR3 totals 14 residues. V lost 10 bases to trimming and J lost 0 bases, with 15 bases between them. From germline, CDR1 is MDHEN and CDR2 SYDVKM. DNA of the CDR3: TGTGCCACCGCCCGGGGCGTTACTAACTATGGCTACACCTTC. It is translated as CATARGVTNYGYTF.